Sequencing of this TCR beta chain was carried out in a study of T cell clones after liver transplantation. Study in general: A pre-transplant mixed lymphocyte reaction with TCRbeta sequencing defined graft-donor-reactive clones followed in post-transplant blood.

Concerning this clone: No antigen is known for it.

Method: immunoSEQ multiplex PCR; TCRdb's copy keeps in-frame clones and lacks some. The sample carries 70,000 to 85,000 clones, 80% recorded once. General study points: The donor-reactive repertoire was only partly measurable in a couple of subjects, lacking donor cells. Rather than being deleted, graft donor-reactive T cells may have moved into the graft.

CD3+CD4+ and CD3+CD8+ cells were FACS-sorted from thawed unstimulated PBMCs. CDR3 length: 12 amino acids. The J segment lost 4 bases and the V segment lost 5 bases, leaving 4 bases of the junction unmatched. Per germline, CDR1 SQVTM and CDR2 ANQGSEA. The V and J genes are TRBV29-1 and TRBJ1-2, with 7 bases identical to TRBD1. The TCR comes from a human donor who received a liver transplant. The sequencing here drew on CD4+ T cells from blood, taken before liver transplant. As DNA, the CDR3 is TGCAGCGTTAGGACAGGCTTCTATGGCTACACCTTC. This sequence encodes CSVRTGFYGYTF. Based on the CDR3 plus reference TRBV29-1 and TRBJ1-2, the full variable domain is SAVISQKPSRDICQRGTSLTIQCQVDSQVTMMFWYRQQPGQSLTLIATANQGSEATYESGFVIDKFPISRPNLTFSTLTVSNMSPEDSSIYLCSVRTGFYGYTFGSGTRLTVV.